One sample yielded the 29 T cell receptor beta chains listed below, sequenced in a study of CD8 T cells in Susac syndrome. Random hexamers primed reverse transcription of roughly 0.5 to 1 ug RNA. One entry per CDR3 protein, called by TCRdb with MiXCR from the immunoSEQ multiplex PCR reads. This sample has 250,000 to 300,000 distinct CDR3 sequences, with over 75% found just once. The sequenced sample consisted of CD8+ T cells from PBMCs. These TCRs come from a human donor with multiple sclerosis.

This sequence joins TRBV19 and TRBJ1-2; D not resolved. The V and J ends lost 6 bases and 5 bases respectively, with 7 bases between them. Germline CDR1 reads LNHDA; CDR2 reads SQIVND (reference sequence). The CDR3 sequence is 11 residues long. The CDR3 sequence: CASRRGYGYTF. CDR3 DNA sequence: TGTGCCAGTAGGAGAGGGTATGGCTACACCTTC.

The chain uses TRBV14 and TRBJ2-7, with TRBD1 identical over 12 bases. CDR3 size: 14 residues. CDR1 is SGHDN, CDR2 FVKESK, per germline. With 5 bases clipped from V and 5 bases from J, the junction kept 4 bases outside the gene matches. The chain's CDR3 is CASSSWDRGHEQYF. DNA for the CDR3: TGTGCCAGCAGCTCGTGGGACAGGGGGCACGAGCAGTACTTC.

The chain is built from TRBV4-2 and TRBJ1-1; D remains unclear. The CDR3 sequence is 15 residues long. V dropped 4 bases and J dropped 1 base, with 13 bases sitting between them. Germline-derived CDR1 and CDR2 are LGHNA and YNFKEQ. The CDR3 nucleotides are TGTGCCAGCAGCCCCTCCTACGACGAGAACACTGAAGCTTTCTTT. Translation gives CASSPSYDENTEAFF.

The gene calls are TRBV27 and TRBJ2-1, with TRBD1 matching 9 bases. This CDR3 is built from 15 residues. Germline loops: CDR1 MNHEY, CDR2 SMNVEV (reference sequence). J gave up 8 bases and V 10 bases, and 15 bases lay outside the gene matches. In nucleotides, the CDR3 is TGTGCCACCCTACCCACCGGGACAGGGTACTATGAGCAGTTCTTC. It yields the protein CATLPTGTGYYEQFF.

The V call is TRBV13, the J call TRBJ2-3, with TRBD1 matching 7 bases. V shed 5 bases, J shed 2 bases, and the junction held 7 bases outside the gene matches. The CDR3 length is 15 residues. The germline CDR1 and CDR2 sequences are PRHDT and FYEKMQ (reference sequence). The CDR3 is CASSNQQGTTDTQYF. The CDR3 DNA follows: TGTGCCAGCAGCAACCAACAGGGGACCACAGATACGCAGTATTTT.

The V call is TRBV5-1, the J call TRBJ2-1; TRBD2 aligns across 9 bases. The V segment lost 4 bases and the J segment 4 bases; nucleotides outside the gene matches: 6. CDR1 SGHRS and CDR2 YFSETQ come from the germline V gene. This CDR3 has 15 amino acids. The CDR3 nucleotides read TGCGCCAGCAGCGCCGAACTAGCGGGTTACAATGAGCAGTTCTTC. Translated, it gives CASSAELAGYNEQFF.

The rearrangement joins TRBV30 to TRBJ1-5; D possibly corresponds to TRBD1 (5 bases). This CDR3 region has 14 residues. Trimming removed 0 bases from V and 4 bases from J, with 10 bases in between. CDR1 and CDR2 (germline): GTSNPN, SVGIG (reference sequence). Here the CDR3 reads CAWSVSGVNQPQHF. The CDR3, as DNA: TGTGCCTGGAGTGTATCGGGGGTAAATCAGCCCCAGCATTTT.

This clonotype was detected only a few times. The rearrangement joins TRBV7-9 to TRBJ2-7; the match to TRBD2 covers 7 bases. Unmatched junction bases numbered 4, after V lost 5 bases and J lost 3 bases. The CDR3 is 13 residues long. Germline-derived CDR1 and CDR2 are SEHNR and FQNEAQ (reference sequence). CDR3 bases: TGTGCCAGCAGCCCTTGGGAGGGCTACGAGCAGTACTTC. Encoded protein: CASSPWEGYEQYF.

The chain links TRBV19 to TRBJ2-5; D possibly corresponds to TRBD2 (6 bases). Germline V lookup: CDR1 LNHDA, CDR2 SQIVND (reference sequence). The CDR3 has 13 amino acids. The ends were cut back, 6 bases at V and 4 bases at J, with 12 bases in the middle. DNA of the CDR3: TGTGCCAGTAGGGACCCGCGGGGAGAGACCCAGTACTTC. Translation: CASRDPRGETQYF.

The chain recombines TRBV7-3 with TRBJ2-7; no reliable D call. This CDR3 is built from 13 residues. Germline CDR1 reads SGHTA; CDR2 reads FQGTGA. Deletions cut 2 bases from V and 0 bases from J, with 5 bases between. Here the CDR3 DNA reads TGTGCCAGCAGCTTACAGGACTCCTACGAGCAGTACTTC. It translates to CASSLQDSYEQYF.

The CDR3 protein is CASSPGLGGIEQYF. As DNA, the CDR3 is TGTGCCAGCAGCCCTGGACTAGGGGGGATCGAGCAGTACTTC. This chain joins TRBV7-9 and TRBJ2-7; TRBD2 might be the D (7 bases). CDR1 SEHNR and CDR2 FQNEAQ come from the germline V gene (reference sequence). The V gene lost 5 bases and the J gene lost 6 bases, with 17 bases spanning the gap. This CDR3 is 14 amino acids long. Based on the CDR3 plus reference TRBV7-9 and TRBJ2-7, the full variable domain is DTGVSQNPRHKITKRGQNVTFRCDPISEHNRLYWYRQTLGQGPEFLTYFQNEAQLEKSRLLSDRFSAERPKGSFSTLEIQRTEQGDSAMYLCASSPGLGGIEQYFGPGTRLTVT.

The rearrangement links TRBV2 to TRBJ2-6; perhaps D is TRBD1 or TRBD2 (5 bases each). The germline V gene has CDR1 SNHLY and CDR2 FYNNEI. V lost 7 bases and J lost 2, with 9 bases in between. CDR3 length equals 14 residues. The DNA of the CDR3 is TGTGCCAGCACTGAGGGGCCTGGGGCCAACGTCCTGACTTTC. Encoded protein: CASTEGPGANVLTF. Full variable domain (missing parts from reference TRBV2 and TRBJ2-6): EPEVTQTPSHQVTQMGQEVILRCVPISNHLYFYWYRQILGQKVEFLVSFYNNEISEKSEIFDDQFSVERPDGSNFTLKIRSTKLEDSAMYFCASTEGPGANVLTFGAGSRLTVL.

The V gene is TRBV20-1, the J gene TRBJ2-1; TRBD1 is a possible D gene (6 bases). CDR1 and CDR2 (germline): DFQATT, SNEGSKA (reference sequence). Trimming removed 3 bases at V and 6 bases at J, with 18 bases between. The CDR3 totals 15 residues. CDR3 in DNA: TGCAGTGCTAGTTTGTTGTGGGGGCGAGGCAATGAGCAGTTCTTC. Its protein is CSASLLWGRGNEQFF.

This rearrangement joins TRBV30 to TRBJ2-1; D may be TRBD1 (7 bases). CDR3 length: 15 residues. V was shortened by 5 bases and J by 0 bases, with 14 bases between the two germline ends. The germline gives CDR1 GTSNPN, CDR2 SVGIG (reference sequence). The DNA of the CDR3 is TGTGCCTGGGGGGGGACAGAGAGCTCCTACAATGAGCAGTTCTTC. Residues: CAWGGTESSYNEQFF.

The chain recombines TRBV11-2 with TRBJ2-3; D gene unclear. The germline V and J ends were trimmed by 3 bases and 2 bases, with 3 bases remaining between them. CDR1 SGHAT and CDR2 FQNNGV come from the germline V gene. The CDR3 has 12 amino acids. The CDR3 DNA reads as TGTGCCAGCAGCTTTGACACAGATACGCAGTATTTT. The encoded protein is CASSFDTDTQYF.

This sequence joins TRBV28 and TRBJ2-7, with D possibly TRBD1 on 5 matching bases. Germline V gene lookup returns CDR1 MDHEN and CDR2 SYDVKM. The CDR3 extends over 13 amino acids. V lost 5 bases and J 2 bases, leaving 10 bases between the germline ends. Here the CDR3 reads CASSPWGTYEQYF. CDR3 in DNA: TGTGCCAGCAGTCCCTGGGGCACCTACGAGCAGTACTTC.

V is TRBV7-9 and J is TRBJ1-3; D uncertain. Trimming removed 2 bases from V and 1 base from J, with 12 bases in between. This CDR3 spans 16 amino acids. From germline, CDR1 is SEHNR and CDR2 FQNEAQ (reference sequence). This chain's CDR3 is CASSLNLGSSGNTIYF. CDR3 coding DNA: TGTGCCAGCAGCTTAAATTTGGGGTCATCTGGAAACACCATATATTTT.

The V call is TRBV29-1, the J call TRBJ1-2; perhaps TRBD1 as D (5 bases). Germline CDR1 is SQVTM and CDR2 is ANQGSEA. Between the trimmed V and J ends, which lost 7 bases and 1 base, there was a span of 10 bases. The CDR3 is 12 residues long. CDR3 coding DNA: TGCAGCGCAGACAGCCTTAACTATGGCTACACCTTC. Protein: CSADSLNYGYTF.

This chain joins TRBV12-3 or TRBV12-4 and TRBJ2-3, with D possibly TRBD2 on 5 matching bases. The CDR3 is 15 amino acids. The ends were cut back, 5 bases at V and 1 base at J, with 13 bases in the middle. The CDR3 reads CASSGRDSGTDTQYF. The CDR3 region has the DNA TGTGCCAGCAGTGGCCGGGATAGTGGCACAGATACGCAGTATTTT.

The V gene is TRBV6-5, the J gene TRBJ2-3; 9 bases are a match to TRBD2. This CDR3 has 15 residues. Trimming at V came to 4 bases and at J to 3 bases, leaving 5 bases not matched to a gene. CDR1 is MNHEY and CDR2 is SVGAGI in the germline V gene. For the CDR3, the DNA is TGTGCCAGCAGTTCAGCTAGCGGGACTACAGATACGCAGTATTTT. It is translated as CASSSASGTTDTQYF.

V and J are TRBV7-6 and TRBJ2-7, with TRBD2 matching 8 bases. The V and J ends lost 1 base and 3 bases, in that order; junction bases with no gene match: 5. The CDR3 extends over 15 amino acids. The germline V gene has CDR1 SGHVS and CDR2 FNYEAQ. This chain's CDR3 is CASSLGGGSFYEQYF. The CDR3 DNA reads TGTGCCAGCAGCTTAGGCGGGGGGTCCTTCTACGAGCAGTACTTC.

This chain connects TRBV4-1 to TRBJ1-5, with D possibly being TRBD1 (6 bases). The CDR3 is 14 residues long. Germline lookup yields CDR1 MGHRA and CDR2 YSYEKL. V shed 5 bases and J shed 3 bases, with 11 bases lying between them. The CDR3 DNA reads TGCGCCAGCAGCGTGACAGGTGTCAATCAGCCCCAGCATTTT. This encodes CASSVTGVNQPQHF.

The V gene is TRBV29-1, the J gene TRBJ1-1, with D possibly being TRBD1 (5 bases). Germline CDR1 SQVTM, CDR2 ANQGSEA. CDR3 length: 14 residues. Between the trimmed V and J ends, which lost 1 base and 5 bases, there was a span of 14 bases. CDR3 protein: CSVEAQGYGTEAFF. The DNA of the CDR3 is TGCAGCGTTGAAGCCCAGGGTTACGGGACTGAAGCTTTCTTT.

This chain joins TRBV6-5 and TRBJ1-5; D remains unclear. V shed 0 bases and J shed 7 bases, with 22 bases lying between them. This CDR3 is built from 18 residues. Germline V gives CDR1 MNHEY, CDR2 SVGAGI. CDR3 bases: TGTGCCAGCAGTTACTCCATAATGGGCACTGCTAACGGGCAGCCCCAGCATTTT. This translates into CASSYSIMGTANGQPQHF.

This chain links TRBV28 with TRBJ2-1; D ambiguous. Germline loops: CDR1 MDHEN, CDR2 SYDVKM. Trimming left V 7 bases short and J 8 bases short, with 15 bases between. CDR3 length equals 13 residues. Here the CDR3 reads CASTSPVRDEQFF. The CDR3 DNA reads as TGTGCCAGCACCTCCCCCGTTCGGGATGAGCAGTTCTTC.

This rearrangement joins TRBV30 to TRBJ2-1; no definite D call. Trimming took off 5 bases at V and 4 bases at J, with 12 bases between the two ends. This CDR3 spans 13 amino acids. Germline V lookup: CDR1 GTSNPN, CDR2 SVGIG (reference sequence). The CDR3 DNA follows: TGTGCCTGGTCCGCGACTTTTTACAATGAGCAGTTCTTC. This sequence encodes CAWSATFYNEQFF.

The chain uses TRBV23-1 and TRBJ2-2, with D possibly called TRBD1 or TRBD2 (6 bases each). TRBV23-1 is sorted into the ORF group, with uncertain function. V lost 0 bases and J 0 bases, leaving 11 bases between the germline ends. The CDR3 sequence is 17 residues long. The DNA of the CDR3 is TGCGCCAGCAGTCAATCATGGGGGGCGCCGAACACCGGGGAGCTGTTTTTT. Its translation: CASSQSWGAPNTGELFF.

This chain joins TRBV20-1 and TRBJ2-5; 8 bases are a match to TRBD1. The CDR3 spans 14 residues. V shed 4 bases and J 1 base; nucleotides not matched to a gene: 5. Germline CDR1 reads DFQATT; CDR2 reads SNEGSKA (reference sequence). The CDR3: CSAKDDRGQETQYF. For the CDR3, the DNA is TGCAGTGCTAAAGACGACAGGGGCCAAGAGACCCAGTACTTC.

This sequence joins TRBV7-9 and TRBJ2-3, with unresolved D. Per the germline V gene, CDR1 is SEHNR and CDR2 is FQNEAQ (reference sequence). CDR3 length: 15 amino acids. V gave up 3 bases and J gave up 2 bases, with 12 bases separating them. The CDR3, as DNA: TGTGCCAGCAGCTTTTTACTGTTGGACACAGATACGCAGTATTTT. This encodes CASSFLLLDTDTQYF.